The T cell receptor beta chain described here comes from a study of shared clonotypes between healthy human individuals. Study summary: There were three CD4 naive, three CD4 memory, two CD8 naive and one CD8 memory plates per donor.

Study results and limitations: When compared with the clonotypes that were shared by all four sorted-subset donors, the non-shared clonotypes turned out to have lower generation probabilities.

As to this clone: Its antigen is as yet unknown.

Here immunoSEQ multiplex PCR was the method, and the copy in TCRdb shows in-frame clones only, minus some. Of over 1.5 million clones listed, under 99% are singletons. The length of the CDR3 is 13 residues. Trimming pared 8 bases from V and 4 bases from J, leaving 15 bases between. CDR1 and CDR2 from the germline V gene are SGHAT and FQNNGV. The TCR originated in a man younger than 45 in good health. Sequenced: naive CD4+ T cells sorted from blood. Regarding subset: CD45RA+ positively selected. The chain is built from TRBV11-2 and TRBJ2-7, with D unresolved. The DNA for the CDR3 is TGTGCCAGCGCACTCACGAACCGTTACGAGCAGTACTTC. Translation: CASALTNRYEQYF.